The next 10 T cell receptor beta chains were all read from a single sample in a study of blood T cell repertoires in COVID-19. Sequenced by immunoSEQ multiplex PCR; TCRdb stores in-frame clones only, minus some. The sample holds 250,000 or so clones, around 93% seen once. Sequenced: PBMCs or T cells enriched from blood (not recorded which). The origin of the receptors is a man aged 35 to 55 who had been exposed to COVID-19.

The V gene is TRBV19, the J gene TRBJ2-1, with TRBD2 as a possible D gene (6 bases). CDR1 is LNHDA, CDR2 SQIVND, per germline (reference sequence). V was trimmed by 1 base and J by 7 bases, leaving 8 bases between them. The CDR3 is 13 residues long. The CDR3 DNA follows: TGTGCCAGTAGTATAGGTCTAGCGAATGAGCAGTTCTTC. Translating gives CASSIGLANEQFF.

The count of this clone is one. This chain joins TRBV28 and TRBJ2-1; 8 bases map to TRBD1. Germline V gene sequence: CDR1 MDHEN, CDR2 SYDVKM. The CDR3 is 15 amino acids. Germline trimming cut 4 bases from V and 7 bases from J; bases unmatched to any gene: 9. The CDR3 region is CASSSSGGNWNEQFF. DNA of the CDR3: TGTGCCAGCAGTTCTTCAGGGGGCAATTGGAATGAGCAGTTCTTC.

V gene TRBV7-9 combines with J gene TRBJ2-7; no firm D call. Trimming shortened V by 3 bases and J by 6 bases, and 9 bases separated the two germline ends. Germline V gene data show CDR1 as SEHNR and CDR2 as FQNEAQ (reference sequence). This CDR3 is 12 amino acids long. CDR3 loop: CASSFPNSEQYF. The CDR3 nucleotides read TGTGCCAGCAGCTTTCCCAACTCCGAGCAGTACTTC.

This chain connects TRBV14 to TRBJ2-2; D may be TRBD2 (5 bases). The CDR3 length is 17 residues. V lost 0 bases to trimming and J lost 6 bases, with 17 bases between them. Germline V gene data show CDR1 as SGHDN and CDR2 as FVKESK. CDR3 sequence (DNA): TGTGCCAGCAGCCAAGATTCTTGGCTACCCGGGGCCGGGGAGCTGTTTTTT. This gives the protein CASSQDSWLPGAGELFF.

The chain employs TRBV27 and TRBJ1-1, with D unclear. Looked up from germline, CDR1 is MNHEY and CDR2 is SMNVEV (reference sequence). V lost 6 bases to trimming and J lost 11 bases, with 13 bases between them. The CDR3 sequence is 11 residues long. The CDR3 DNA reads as TGTGCCAGCAGCGGACGAGGGCGGGCTTTCTTT. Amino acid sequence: CASSGRGRAFF.

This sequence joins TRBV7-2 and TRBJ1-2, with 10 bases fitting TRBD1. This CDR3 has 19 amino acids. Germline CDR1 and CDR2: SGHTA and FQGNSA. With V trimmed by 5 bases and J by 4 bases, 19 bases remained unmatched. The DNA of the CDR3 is TGTGCCAGCAGCCTCTTTGTAGACAGGGGGCGCAGAAATACCTATGGCTACACCTTC. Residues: CASSLFVDRGRRNTYGYTF.

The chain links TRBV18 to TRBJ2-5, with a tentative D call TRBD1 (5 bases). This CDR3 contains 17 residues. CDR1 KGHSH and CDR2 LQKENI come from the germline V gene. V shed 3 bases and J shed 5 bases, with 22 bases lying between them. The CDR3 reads CASSPPETAPIEETQYF. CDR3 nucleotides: TGTGCCAGCTCACCGCCTGAGACAGCGCCTATAGAGGAGACCCAGTACTTC. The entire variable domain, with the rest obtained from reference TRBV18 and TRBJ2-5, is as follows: NAGVMQNPRHLVRRRGQEARLRCSPMKGHSHVYWYRQLPEEGLKFMVYLQKENIIDESGMPKERFSAEFPKEGPSILRIQQVVRGDSAAYFCASSPPETAPIEETQYFGPGTRLLVL.

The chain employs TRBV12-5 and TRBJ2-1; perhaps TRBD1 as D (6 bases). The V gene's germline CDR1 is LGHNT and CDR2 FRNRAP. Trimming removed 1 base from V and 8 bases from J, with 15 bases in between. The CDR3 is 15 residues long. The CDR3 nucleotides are TGTGCTAGTGGTTTGGGCGTCAGGGGTTCGGATGAGCAGTTCTTC. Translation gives CASGLGVRGSDEQFF. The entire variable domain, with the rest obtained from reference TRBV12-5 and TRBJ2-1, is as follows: DARVTQTPRHKVTEMGQEVTMRCQPILGHNTVFWYRQTMMQGLELLAYFRNRAPLDDSGMPKDRFSAEMPDATLATLKIQPSEPRDSAVYFCASGLGVRGSDEQFFGPGTRLTVL.

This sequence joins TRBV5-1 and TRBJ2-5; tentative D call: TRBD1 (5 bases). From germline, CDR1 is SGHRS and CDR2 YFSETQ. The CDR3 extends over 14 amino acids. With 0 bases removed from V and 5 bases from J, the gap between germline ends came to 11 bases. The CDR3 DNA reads TGCGCCAGCAGCTTGGTGGTGGGGCTGGAGACCCAGTACTTC. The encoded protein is CASSLVVGLETQYF.

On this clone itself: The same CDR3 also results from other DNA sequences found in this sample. The CDR3 loop reads CASSPGRNQPQHF. CDR3 nucleotide sequence: TGTGCCAGCAGTCCTGGCCGTAATCAGCCCCAGCATTTT. The chain couples TRBV13 to TRBJ1-5; no clear D. CDR1 is PRHDT and CDR2 is FYEKMQ in the germline V gene (reference sequence). This CDR3 has 13 residues. Trimming shortened V by 6 bases and J by 4 bases, and 10 bases separated the two germline ends. Combining the CDR3 with reference TRBV13 and TRBJ1-5 gives the whole variable domain AAGVIQSPRHLIKEKRETATLKCYPIPRHDTVYWYQQGPGQDPQFLISFYEKMQSDKGSIPDRFSAQQFSDYHSELNMSSLELGDSALYFCASSPGRNQPQHFGDGTRLSIL.